Presented here are 24 T cell receptor beta chains from one specimen sequenced in a study of radiation and T cells in renal cell carcinoma. Documented time point: blood 4 weeks post-SBRT, at nephrectomy. Treatment indicated: 15 Gy SBRT to primary tumor, nephrectomy 4 weeks later. Libraries were prepared by immunoSEQ multiplex PCR; TCRdb keeps only in-frame clonotypes and omits some of them. The sample has roughly 58,000 clones, over 60% seen once. Source: blood, taken from a patient whose treatment included radiotherapy and nephrectomy. These receptors originate from a man in his sixties with renal cell carcinoma.

The genes are TRBV6-1 and TRBJ2-1, with D possibly TRBD1 on 5 matching bases. The CDR3 is made up of 12 amino acids. The germline V gene encodes CDR1 MNHNS and CDR2 SASEGT. Trimming took 4 bases from V and 8 from J, leaving 9 bases between them. CDR3 sequence reads: CASSGGQHEQFF. CDR3 DNA: TGTGCCAGCAGTGGGGGCCAACATGAGCAGTTCTTC.

The chain joins TRBV28 to TRBJ1-2; D is perhaps TRBD1 (5 bases). Trimming removed 6 bases at V and 6 bases at J, with 23 bases between. Germline V gene lookup returns CDR1 MDHEN and CDR2 SYDVKM. The CDR3 sequence is 16 residues long. The CDR3, as DNA: TGTGCCAGCAGCCCTAGGCGAAAGGGCAGGGTAAATGGCTACACCTTC. As protein: CASSPRRKGRVNGYTF.

J is TRBJ2-1 and V is TRBV5-1; perhaps TRBD2 as D (5 bases). The CDR3 sequence is 17 residues long. V was pared by 4 bases and J by 3 bases, with 20 bases between. Germline V gene data show CDR1 as SGHRS and CDR2 as YFSETQ. CDR3 in amino acids: CASSPLWSSEYYNEQFF. As DNA, the CDR3 is TGCGCCAGCAGCCCCCTCTGGAGTAGCGAGTACTACAATGAGCAGTTCTTC.

The gene calls are TRBV5-6 and TRBJ2-1; 9 bases agree with TRBD1. The germline V gene has CDR1 SGHDT and CDR2 YYEEEE. The CDR3 is 13 residues long. V shed 4 bases and J 5 bases; nucleotides not matched to a gene: 1. Here the CDR3 DNA reads TGTGCCAGCAGCCGGACAGGGGACAATGAGCAGTTCTTC. It is translated as CASSRTGDNEQFF.

This chain links TRBV5-1 with TRBJ2-2; possible D gene TRBD2, 6 bases. The CDR3 has 16 residues. Germline assignment: CDR1 SGHRS and CDR2 YFSETQ. V was cut by 0 bases and J by 4 bases, with 13 bases left in between. CDR3: CASSLAIGLTTGELFF. In DNA, the CDR3 is TGCGCCAGCAGCTTGGCCATCGGACTAACCACCGGGGAGCTGTTTTTT.

This clone was recorded a few times. This chain connects TRBV9 to TRBJ2-7, with D unclear. The germline V and J ends were trimmed by 3 bases and 3 bases, with 4 bases remaining between them. This CDR3 has 11 residues. Germline-derived CDR1 and CDR2 are SGDLS and YYNGEE. DNA for the CDR3: TGTGCCAGCAGCGCCGGCTACGAGCAGTACTTC. It encodes CASSAGYEQYF.

This chain links TRBV11-3 with TRBJ1-1, with D uncertain. This CDR3 is built from 13 residues. CDR1 is SGHNT, CDR2 YENEEA, per germline. Trimming left V 3 bases short and J 1 base short, with 6 bases between. This CDR3 reads CASSLARNTEAFF. The DNA of the CDR3 is TGTGCCAGCAGCTTGGCAAGGAACACTGAAGCTTTCTTT.

This clone was counted once. The chain links TRBV15 to TRBJ2-7, with D unclear. Per germline, CDR1 LNHNV and CDR2 YYDKDF (reference sequence). This CDR3 has 12 amino acids. Trimming stripped 0 bases from V and 4 bases from J, with 4 bases between. CDR3 bases: TGTGCCACCAGCAGAGATAGGTACGAGCAGTACGTC. The encoded protein is CATSRDRYEQYV.

This rearrangement joins TRBV7-2 to TRBJ2-5, with 8 positions matching TRBD1. The length of the CDR3 is 13 residues. The junction had 4 bases not matched to a gene; V was cut back by 6 bases and J by 4 bases. The germline CDR1 and CDR2 sequences are SGHTA and FQGNSA. In DNA, the CDR3 is TGTGCCAGCAGTAGGGACAGGAGAGAGACCCAGTACTTC. This encodes CASSRDRRETQYF.

This sequence joins TRBV7-2 and TRBJ2-1, with 12 positions matching TRBD2. The V segment lost 3 bases and the J segment 4 bases; nucleotides outside the gene matches: 10. This CDR3 has 18 amino acids. CDR1 is SGHTA and CDR2 is FQGNSA in the germline V gene. The chain's CDR3 is CASSFPLGTSGGYNEQFF. In nucleotides, the CDR3 is TGTGCCAGCAGCTTCCCTTTGGGAACTAGCGGGGGGTACAATGAGCAGTTCTTC.

A few counts support this clone. The chain is built from TRBV7-3 and TRBJ1-1, with D perhaps matching TRBD1 (6 bases). This CDR3 has 13 residues. CDR1 SGHTA and CDR2 FQGTGA come from the germline V gene. Trimming removed 2 bases from V and 3 bases from J, with 7 bases in between. CDR3 sequence reads: CASSLGQYTEAFF. As DNA, the CDR3 is TGTGCCAGCAGCTTAGGACAGTACACTGAAGCTTTCTTT.

The chain links TRBV5-6 to TRBJ2-7, with 11 bases aligning to TRBD2. V gave up 0 bases and J gave up 4 bases; unmatched junction bases: 9. The CDR3 extends over 17 amino acids. Germline CDR1 is SGHDT and CDR2 is YYEEEE. CDR3 nucleotide sequence: TGTGCCAGCAGCTTGGGGCTAGCGGGAGGCGTGATTTACGAGCAGTACGTC. Translating gives CASSLGLAGGVIYEQYV.

The chain couples TRBV27 to TRBJ2-2; D is unresolved. The germline CDR1 and CDR2 sequences are MNHEY and SMNVEV (reference sequence). The V gene lost 1 base and the J gene lost 1 base, with 4 bases spanning the gap. This CDR3 comprises 14 residues. The CDR3 here is CASSLLVNTGELFF. The CDR3 DNA reads TGTGCCAGCAGTTTATTAGTGAACACCGGGGAGCTGTTTTTT.

The chain has TRBV7-8 and TRBJ2-7; D gene unclear. Per germline, CDR1 SGHVS and CDR2 FQNEAQ. CDR3 size: 12 residues. V was pared by 2 bases and J by 2 bases, with 4 bases between. CDR3 region: CASSLRPYEQYF. The DNA of the CDR3 is TGTGCCAGCAGCTTAAGGCCCTACGAGCAGTACTTC.

This sequence joins TRBV6-5 and TRBJ2-1; 9 bases agree with TRBD2. The CDR3 sequence is 15 residues long. The V gene end was trimmed by 5 bases and the J gene end by 2 bases; junction bases not matched to a gene: 4. CDR1 and CDR2 (germline): MNHEY, SVGAGI. CDR3 sequence reads: CASSGGGGAYNEQFF. The CDR3 nucleotides read TGTGCCAGCAGTGGGGGCGGGGGGGCCTACAATGAGCAGTTCTTC.

Here the CDR3 DNA reads TGTGCCAGCAGCCCTAGACAGGGCGGAACCGGGGAGCTGTTTTTT. It yields the protein CASSPRQGGTGELFF. The V and J genes are TRBV7-3 and TRBJ2-2; 7 bases agree with TRBD1. From germline, CDR1 is SGHTA and CDR2 FQGTGA. The V and J ends lost 5 bases and 5 bases, in that order; junction bases with no gene match: 8. This CDR3 is 15 amino acids long.

V gene TRBV7-9 combines with J gene TRBJ1-5, with no clear D. The CDR3 contains 13 residues. Trimming shortened V by 1 base and J by 4 bases, and 5 bases separated the two germline ends. Germline CDR1 is SEHNR and CDR2 is FQNEAQ (reference sequence). CDR3 DNA: TGTGCCAGCAGCTTAGTGGAGAATCAGCCCCAGCATTTT. Its translation: CASSLVENQPQHF.

The chain combines TRBV11-2 with TRBJ1-1, with 7 nucleotides matching TRBD1. CDR1 and CDR2 (germline): SGHAT, FQNNGV. This CDR3 is 13 amino acids long. With 5 bases clipped from V and 7 bases from J, the junction kept 7 bases outside the gene matches. The CDR3 protein is CASSPGTAGEAFF. DNA for the CDR3: TGTGCCAGCAGCCCCGGGACAGCAGGTGAAGCTTTCTTT. Full variable domain (remainder filled in from reference TRBV11-2 and TRBJ1-1): EAGVAQSPRYKIIEKRQSVAFWCNPISGHATLYWYQQILGQGPKLLIQFQNNGVVDDSQLPKDRFSAERLKGVDSTLKIQPAKLEDSAVYLCASSPGTAGEAFFGQGTRLTVV.

In regard to this clone: A read error may account for a junction end that differs from germline. The chain combines TRBV6-6 with TRBJ1-6; D uncertain. CDR1 and CDR2 from the germline V gene are MNHNY and SVGAGI (reference sequence). This CDR3 comprises 14 residues. CDR3 region: CAISDGNLDPPLHF. In DNA form, the CDR3 reads TGTGCCATCAGTGACGGAAACCTGGATCCACCCCTCCACTTT.

The chain carries TRBV4-3 and TRBJ2-1; 9 positions match TRBD2. The germline V gene encodes CDR1 LGHNA and CDR2 YSLEER. V trimming: 0 bases; J trimming: 3 bases; junction bases outside the gene matches: 6. The CDR3 has 17 amino acids. CDR3: CASSQEVWRGGYNEQFF. CDR3 DNA sequence: TGCGCCAGCAGCCAAGAGGTTTGGCGGGGGGGCTACAATGAGCAGTTCTTC.

The chain combines TRBV9 with TRBJ1-1; no firm D call. The CDR3 spans 15 residues. Looked up from germline, CDR1 is SGDLS and CDR2 is YYNGEE. Trimming cost V 3 bases and J 1 base, with 13 bases left between them. The CDR3 region has the DNA TGTGCCAGCAGCGCCGGGCCGAGTCCGAACACTGAAGCTTTCTTT. Its protein product is CASSAGPSPNTEAFF.

This clone was found once. The V gene is TRBV7-9, the J gene TRBJ2-3; D remains ambiguous. Trimming shortened V by 4 bases and J by 0 bases, and 14 bases separated the two germline ends. Germline values: CDR1 SEHNR, CDR2 FQNEAQ (reference sequence). The CDR3 contains 16 residues. DNA for the CDR3: TGTGCCAGCAGCTCACCATTCCGGGTTAGCACAGATACGCAGTATTTT. Amino acid sequence: CASSSPFRVSTDTQYF.

This chain links TRBV7-2 with TRBJ2-1; possibly TRBD1 for D (6 bases). Deletions cut 0 bases from V and 2 bases from J, with 8 bases between. The CDR3 contains 15 residues. CDR1 SGHTA and CDR2 FQGNSA come from the germline V gene. The CDR3 region is CASSLAGDTYNEQFF. The DNA for the CDR3 is TGTGCCAGCAGCTTAGCGGGGGACACCTACAATGAGCAGTTCTTC.

The chain is built from TRBV2 and TRBJ1-2; perhaps TRBD1 as D (6 bases). Trimming took off 4 bases at V and 0 bases at J, with 9 bases between the two ends. The CDR3 spans 14 residues. CDR1 and CDR2 from the germline V gene are SNHLY and FYNNEI. For the CDR3, the DNA is TGTGCCAGCAGTGGGGACATCCCTAACTATGGCTACACCTTC. Translation gives CASSGDIPNYGYTF.